This TCR beta chain came from a study of HIV-infected children after antiretroviral therapy interruption. The overall study: Recorded EBV and CMV exposure existed for most children.

Unique molecular identifiers were included in an RNA-based 3' RACE TCR library. Using its own MiXCR run on the 3' RACE reads, TCRdb lists one record per CDR3 protein. The sample includes about 50,000 distinct CDR3 sequences, around 4.7% of them seen just once. Treatment noted: PENTA 11 planned treatment interruption arm or continuous ART arm. This CDR3 has 13 residues. After removal of 6 bases from V and 7 bases from J, the junction contained 7 bases not matched to a gene. The starting material was CD45RA+ CD4+ T cells from PBMCs, pooled from several time points, obtained from a donor given antiretroviral therapy, either interrupted or continuous. As for subset: naive CD4+ CD45RA+ CD45RO- T cells. This chain links TRBV12-3 or TRBV12-4 with TRBJ2-7; 9 positions agree with TRBD1. This TCR derives from a pool of human donors with HIV. The CDR3 nucleotides are TGTGCCAGCAGGGGGACAGGGCCTCGGGAGCAGTACTTC. Amino acid sequence: CASRGTGPREQYF.